Sequencing of this T cell receptor beta chain was carried out in a study of shared clonotypes between healthy human individuals. The wider study: For every donor, three CD4 naive, three CD4 memory, two CD8 naive and one CD8 memory plates were used.

This table comes from immunoSEQ multiplex PCR, and its TCRdb copy is limited to in-frame clones, with some not included. The sample records roughly 1,800,000 clones, about 95% being singletons. Naive CD8 cells lacked CD45RO and underwent positive selection for CCR7, leaving out terminally differentiated effector memory CD45RA+ cells. Germline V lookup: CDR1 MNHEY, CDR2 SVGAGI. This CDR3 has 16 residues. With 0 bases removed from V and 1 base from J, the gap between germline ends came to 12 bases. This receptor was identified in a man in his late teens or twenties in good health. Source material: naive CD8+ T cells sorted from blood. This chain connects TRBV6-5 to TRBJ1-2, with D possibly matching TRBD1 (5 bases). CDR3 nucleotides: TGTGCCAGCAGTTACTCGATATGGGGCGATAACTATGGCTACACCTTC. Its protein is CASSYSIWGDNYGYTF.